What follows describes a single T cell receptor beta chain. Its antigen is undetermined. Once extracted for a subset, genomic DNA was divided evenly among several immunoSEQ plates. Clones were sequenced by immunoSEQ multiplex PCR, and TCRdb holds only the in-frame ones, with some missing. The table has more than 1,200,000 clones, around 98.5% seen once. These data originate in a study of shared clonotypes between healthy human individuals. General study findings and limits: Naive subsets generally had larger estimated richness than memory subsets.

Division of CD4+ cells produced a CD45RA+ naive subset and a CD45RA-negative memory subset. The CDR3 extends over 14 amino acids. The ends were cut back, 2 bases at V and 6 bases at J, with 14 bases in the middle. CDR1 and CDR2 from the germline V gene are ENHRY and SYGVKD. The sequenced sample was naive CD4+ T cells sorted from blood. Subset described: CD45RA+ positively selected. This TCR came from a man aged 25-40 years in good health. The J gene is TRBJ2-7, the V gene TRBV10-3; tentatively, D is TRBD1 or TRBD2 (5 bases each). CDR3 region: CAISEGPSGSEQYF. The CDR3 region has the DNA TGTGCCATCAGTGAGGGCCCGTCAGGGAGCGAGCAGTACTTC.